These T cell receptor beta chains were read from a single sample in a study of blood T cell repertoires in COVID-19. Measured with immunoSEQ multiplex PCR; TCRdb has only the in-frame clones, and not every one. The sample consists of some 120,000 clones, 88% of them appearing once. Sequencing was performed on peripheral blood. The receptor set was obtained from a human donor in a cohort sampled during active COVID-19. The CDR3 runs from the conserved cysteine through the conserved F or W.

>TRBJ2-3|TRBV9
CASSGTRHPASTDTQYF
>TRBJ2-7|TRBV19
CASSIVGGEEQYF
>TRBJ1-3|TRBV5-6
CASSLRGPGNTIYF
>TRBJ2-7|TRBV5-4
CASSLRGQDPREQYF
>TRBJ2-7|TRBV5-5
CASSLAEAGSYEQYF
>TRBJ2-3|TRBV28
CASSIMTGSRTDTQYF
>TRBJ1-3|TRBV11-2
CASSPGTVGFSGNTIYF
>TRBJ2-3|TRBV19
CASSKGITDTQYF
>TRBJ1-2|TRBV18
CASSPGTGARANYGYTF
>TRBJ2-7|TRBV7-9
CASSLEQESPSYEQYF
>TRBJ1-3|TRBV11-2
CASSYRTTSGGNTIYF
>TRBJ2-7|TRBV6-6
CASSYELYEQYF
>TRBJ2-7|TRBV11-2
CASSPLSRDRGSYYEQYF
>TRBJ1-1|TRBV6-5
CASSQHLNTEAFF
>TRBJ1-3|TRBV9
CASSPLGQASGNTIYF
>TRBJ2-7|TRBV6-1
CASSETYSTYEQYF
>TRBJ2-2|TRBV28
CASSSRTVNTGELFF
>TRBJ2-7|TRBV6-2/TRBV6-3
CASSSEGLADYEQYF
>TRBJ2-7|TRBV7-8
CASSLGGTGLYEQYF
>TRBJ2-2|TRBV27
CASSSGLAGVIGELFF
>TRBJ1-1|TRBV5-4
CASSLAQEGGAEAFF
>TRBJ1-1|TRBV7-2
CASSPRTGTLSVFGAFF
>TRBJ2-7|TRBV6-7
CATVRVLNYEQYF
>TRBJ1-1|TRBV7-9
CASSRGGAGNTEAFF
>TRBJ1-4|TRBV4-1
CASSQQGVTNEKLFF
>TRBJ2-5|TRBV29-1
CSVPGLGQETQYF
>TRBJ2-2|TRBV7-9
CASDQGESTGELFF
>TRBJ1-6|TRBV5-1
CASSLDRTNSPLHF
>TRBJ2-2|TRBV7-2
CATRRRNTGELFF
>TRBJ1-4|TRBV27
CASSSGINEKLFF
>TRBJ2-5|TRBV7-9
CASTWPGGQETQYF